The T cell receptor beta chain described here comes from a study of T cells in Graves' hyperthyroidism and ophthalmopathy. Study information: Peripheral blood specimens were obtained at initial diagnosis, prior to any treatment.

What was amplified from RNA transcripts were TCR beta CDR3 regions. The HTBI primer set drove a first-round RT-PCR of the TCR CDR3. One entry per CDR3 protein results from TCRdb running MiXCR on the multiplex PCR reads. The table includes 150,000 to 200,000 distinct CDR3 sequences, less than 10% detected once. On this clonotype itself: What it binds is not known.

Hyperthyroidism had been newly diagnosed in patients aged 18 to 65, and its duration was under 2 months. Study observations and caveats: Blood shared most expanded thyroid clonotypes above 0.001. Separation of ophthalmopathy from stable hyperthyroidism was achieved by a 13 V-J model.

CDR1 and CDR2 (germline): MNHEY, SVGEGT. CDR3 length equals 14 residues. The V end lost 7 bases, the J end lost 4 bases, and 16 bases lay between the germline ends. Sequenced input: blood. The chain joins TRBV6-2 or TRBV6-3 to TRBJ1-1, with TRBD1 as a possible D gene (5 bases). The TCR was taken from a woman in her late teens or twenties with Graves' hyperthyroidism that later progressed to Graves' ophthalmopathy. The CDR3 is CASTRGRAGTEAFF. The CDR3 nucleotides are TGTGCCAGCACCCGAGGCAGGGCGGGCACTGAAGCTTTCTTT.